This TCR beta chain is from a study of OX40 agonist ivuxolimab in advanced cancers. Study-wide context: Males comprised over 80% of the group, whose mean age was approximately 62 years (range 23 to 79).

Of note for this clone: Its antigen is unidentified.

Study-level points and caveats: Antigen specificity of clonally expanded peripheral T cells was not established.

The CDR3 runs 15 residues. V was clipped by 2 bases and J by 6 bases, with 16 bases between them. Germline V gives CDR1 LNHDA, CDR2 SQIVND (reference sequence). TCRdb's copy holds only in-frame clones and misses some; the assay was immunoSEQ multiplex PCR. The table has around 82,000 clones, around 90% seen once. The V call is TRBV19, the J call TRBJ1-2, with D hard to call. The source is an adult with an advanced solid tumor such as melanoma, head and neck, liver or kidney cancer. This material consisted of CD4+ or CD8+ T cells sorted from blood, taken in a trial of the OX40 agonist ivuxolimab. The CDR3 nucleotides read TGTGCCAGTAGTATACGACACGTTTTGGAAGATGGCTACACCTTC. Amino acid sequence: CASSIRHVLEDGYTF.